This T cell receptor beta chain derives from a study of T cell repertoires in cytomegalovirus infection. This clonotype was seen only a few times. Its antigen remains unidentified. CDR3 size: 15 residues. The germline gives CDR1 SQVTM, CDR2 ANQGSEA. V shed 1 base and J shed 4 bases, with 14 bases lying between them. TCRdb re-called the reads through MiXCR, storing one row per CDR3 protein. The sample carries 250,000 to 300,000 distinct CDR3 sequences, roughly a fifth recorded once. Study conclusions and caveats: HLA-C-restricted TCR beta clonotypes specific for CMV led the ex vivo response.

This sequence joins TRBV29-1 and TRBJ2-1; no firm D call. The material sequenced was cultured PBMCs, taken from culture after CMV antigen stimulation. The source is a human donor in good health (CMV status not recorded). Some clones in this sample may be carry-over from other donors' samples. CDR3 region: CSVEGVEVTYNEQFF. The DNA of the CDR3 is TGCAGCGTTGAAGGTGTCGAGGTCACATACAATGAGCAGTTCTTC.